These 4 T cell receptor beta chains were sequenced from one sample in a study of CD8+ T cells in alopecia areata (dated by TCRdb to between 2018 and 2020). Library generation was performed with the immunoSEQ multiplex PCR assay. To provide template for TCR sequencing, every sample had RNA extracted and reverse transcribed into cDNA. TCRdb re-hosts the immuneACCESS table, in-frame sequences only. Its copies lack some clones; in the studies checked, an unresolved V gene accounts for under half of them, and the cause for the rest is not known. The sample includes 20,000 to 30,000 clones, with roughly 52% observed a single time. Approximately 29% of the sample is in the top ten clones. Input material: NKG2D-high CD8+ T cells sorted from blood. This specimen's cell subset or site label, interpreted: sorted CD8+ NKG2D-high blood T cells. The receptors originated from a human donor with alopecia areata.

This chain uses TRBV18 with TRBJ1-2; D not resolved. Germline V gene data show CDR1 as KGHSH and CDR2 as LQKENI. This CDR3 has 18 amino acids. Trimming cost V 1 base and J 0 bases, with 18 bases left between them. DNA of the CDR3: TGTGCCAGCTCACCACGCACGGTAACCCCAACAGCTAACTATGGCTACACCTTC. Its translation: CASSPRTVTPTANYGYTF.

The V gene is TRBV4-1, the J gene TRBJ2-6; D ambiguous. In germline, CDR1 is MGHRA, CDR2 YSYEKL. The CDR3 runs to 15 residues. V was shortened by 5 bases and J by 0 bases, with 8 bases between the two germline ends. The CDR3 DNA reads TGCGCCAGCAGCTATTCGAGCTCTGGGGCCAACGTCCTGACTTTC. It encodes CASSYSSSGANVLTF.

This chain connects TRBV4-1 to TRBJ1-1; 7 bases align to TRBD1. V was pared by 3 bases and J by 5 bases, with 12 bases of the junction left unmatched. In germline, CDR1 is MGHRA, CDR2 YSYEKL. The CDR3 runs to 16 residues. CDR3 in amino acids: CASSQETAGGGTEAFF. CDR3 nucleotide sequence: TGCGCCAGCAGCCAGGAAACCGCAGGGGGGGGAACTGAAGCTTTCTTT.

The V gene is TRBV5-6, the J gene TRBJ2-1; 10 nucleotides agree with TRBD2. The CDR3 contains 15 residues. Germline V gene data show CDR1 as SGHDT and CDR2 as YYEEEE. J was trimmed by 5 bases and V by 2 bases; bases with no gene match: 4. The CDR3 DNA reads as TGTGCCAGCAGCTTCGGACTAGCGGAAAACAATGAGCAGTTCTTC. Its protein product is CASSFGLAENNEQFF. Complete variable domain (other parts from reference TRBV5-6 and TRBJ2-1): DAGVTQSPTHLIKTRGQQVTLRCSPKSGHDTVSWYQQALGQGPQFIFQYYEEEERQRGNFPDRFSGHQFPNYSSELNVNALLLGDSALYLCASSFGLAENNEQFFGPGTRLTVL.